Following are 30 T cell receptor beta chains from one sample sequenced in a study of blood T cell repertoires in COVID-19. The protocol was immunoSEQ multiplex PCR, while the TCRdb copy is restricted to in-frame clones and leaves out a portion. The sample has 70,000 or so clones, about nine tenths seen once. Source material: peripheral blood. The receptor source for this set is a woman aged 45-59 years with acute or convalescent COVID-19.

This sequence joins TRBV12-3 or TRBV12-4 and TRBJ2-7; D gene uncertain. CDR3 size: 11 residues. The V end lost 6 bases, the J end lost 6 bases, and 9 bases lay between the germline ends. CDR3 residues: CASSRSGEQYF. The DNA of the CDR3 is TGTGCCAGCAGCCGCTCGGGCGAGCAGTACTTC.

J is TRBJ2-1 and V is TRBV10-3; 9 bases line up with TRBD1. After removal of 2 bases from V and 7 bases from J, the junction contained 6 bases not matched to a gene. From germline, CDR1 is ENHRY and CDR2 SYGVKD. The CDR3 totals 15 residues. This chain's CDR3 is CAISEGPGTGNEQFF. CDR3 nucleotides: TGTGCCATCAGTGAGGGTCCCGGGACAGGGAATGAGCAGTTCTTC.

This clone has only one observation. This chain connects TRBV5-6 to TRBJ2-7; D might be TRBD2 (5 bases). V was pared by 0 bases and J by 2 bases, with 12 bases between. The CDR3 runs to 15 residues. Germline loops: CDR1 SGHDT, CDR2 YYEEEE. CDR3 coding DNA: TGTGCCAGCAGCTTGGTGGACTCCCTTACCTACGAGCAGTACTTC. Protein product: CASSLVDSLTYEQYF.

The chain links TRBV12-3 or TRBV12-4 to TRBJ2-1, with TRBD1 matching 9 bases. The CDR3 runs to 13 residues. V trimming: 6 bases; J trimming: 13 bases; junction bases outside the gene matches: 10. The CDR3 sequence is CASSSGQGPIQFF. CDR3 DNA: TGTGCCAGCAGCTCGGGACAGGGACCCATACAGTTCTTC.

The rearrangement uses TRBV7-2 and TRBJ2-1; TRBD2 aligns across 8 bases. V lost 4 bases to trimming and J lost 6 bases; unmatched junction nucleotides: 17. The CDR3 has 18 residues. The germline V gene has CDR1 SGHTA and CDR2 FQGNSA. In DNA, the CDR3 is TGTGCCAGCAGCTCGAACGTCTTCGGGAGGGGCTCATCCAATGAGCAGTTCTTC. Protein product: CASSSNVFGRGSSNEQFF.

The chain joins TRBV11-2 to TRBJ2-2; 12 bases are shared with TRBD2. The junction had 8 bases not matched to a gene; V was cut back by 5 bases and J by 7 bases. This CDR3 is 16 amino acids long. Germline V gene lookup returns CDR1 SGHAT and CDR2 FQNNGV. The CDR3 loop is CASSRGAGLAGGELFF. CDR3 DNA sequence: TGTGCCAGCAGCAGAGGCGCGGGACTAGCGGGCGGGGAGCTGTTTTTT.

The chain uses TRBV9 and TRBJ1-2; TRBD1 matches 8 bases. The germline V gene encodes CDR1 SGDLS and CDR2 YYNGEE. CDR3 length: 16 amino acids. The junction had 14 bases not matched to a gene; V was cut back by 4 bases and J by 6 bases. DNA of the CDR3: TGTGCCAGCAGCACAACGCTGGACAGGGTGACTCATGGCTACACCTTC. Its translation: CASSTTLDRVTHGYTF.

The genes are TRBV11-2 and TRBJ2-5, with TRBD2 matching 7 bases. Germline trimming cut 5 bases from V and 2 bases from J; bases unmatched to any gene: 8. The length of the CDR3 is 15 residues. Germline assignment: CDR1 SGHAT and CDR2 FQNNGV. CDR3 in DNA: TGTGCCAGCAGCACACGACTAGCCCCTCAAGAGACCCAGTACTTC. Protein sequence: CASSTRLAPQETQYF.

The CDR3 loop reads CASRTTGGDTGELFF. DNA for the CDR3: TGTGCCAGCAGAACGACAGGGGGGGACACCGGGGAGCTGTTTTTT. The chain combines TRBV6-6 with TRBJ2-2; TRBD1 matches 9 bases. The germline CDR1 and CDR2 sequences are MNHNY and SVGAGI (reference sequence). With V trimmed by 6 bases and J by 3 bases, 5 bases remained unmatched. The CDR3 length is 15 residues.

The rearrangement joins TRBV21-1 to TRBJ1-1. TRBV21-1 constitutes a pseudogene. CDR3 length equals 14 residues. The CDR3 DNA sequence: TGTGCCAGCAGCGAGAGGACGGGGGGGACTGAAGCTTTCTTT. It specifies CASSERTGGTEAFF.

The rearrangement uses TRBV7-9 and TRBJ1-6; no clear D gene. The germline V gene has CDR1 SEHNR and CDR2 FQNEAQ (reference sequence). This CDR3 contains 13 residues. With 5 bases removed from V and 7 bases from J, the gap between germline ends came to 9 bases. The DNA for the CDR3 is TGTGCCAGCAGCCCGGGTGGGAATTCACCCCTCCACTTT. Translated, it gives CASSPGGNSPLHF.

This chain connects TRBV27 to TRBJ2-1; no definite D call. Germline V gene sequence: CDR1 MNHEY, CDR2 SMNVEV (reference sequence). This CDR3 has 11 residues. Deletions cut 0 bases from V and 9 bases from J, with 3 bases between. The CDR3 sequence: CASSLSGEQFF. The DNA for the CDR3 is TGTGCCAGCAGTTTATCCGGTGAGCAGTTCTTC.

The chain recombines TRBV19 with TRBJ1-3; the match to TRBD1 covers 7 bases. The length of the CDR3 is 12 residues. In germline, CDR1 is LNHDA, CDR2 SQIVND (reference sequence). The trim removed 11 bases at V and 2 bases at J, leaving 3 bases unmatched. The CDR3 nucleotides are TGTGCCGGTGGGACAGCTGGAAACACCATATATTTT. Translation gives CAGGTAGNTIYF.

The rearrangement joins TRBV7-9 to TRBJ1-5; D unresolved. The CDR3 contains 12 residues. Trimming removed 5 bases at V and 9 bases at J, with 11 bases between. Looked up from germline, CDR1 is SEHNR and CDR2 is FQNEAQ (reference sequence). The CDR3 spells CASSIPPGPQHF. Here the CDR3 DNA reads TGTGCCAGCAGCATTCCCCCGGGGCCCCAGCATTTT.

This chain connects TRBV11-3 to TRBJ1-3; TRBD1 aligns across 7 bases. Germline trimming cut 9 bases from V and 2 bases from J; bases unmatched to any gene: 7. In germline, CDR1 is SGHNT, CDR2 YENEEA. The CDR3 length is 14 residues. The CDR3 loop reads CARKTGVAGNTIYF. CDR3 DNA: TGTGCCAGAAAAACAGGGGTGGCTGGAAACACCATATATTTT.

V is TRBV5-5 and J is TRBJ2-5; D remains unclear. The CDR3 has 13 residues. CDR1 and CDR2 (germline): SGHKS, YYEKEE (reference sequence). Trimming removed 1 base from V and 1 base from J, with 5 bases in between. DNA of the CDR3: TGTGCCAGCAGCTTGCTCTCCCAAGAGACCCAGTACTTC. Translating gives CASSLLSQETQYF.

The J gene is TRBJ1-1, the V gene TRBV9; possible D gene TRBD1, 5 bases. The CDR3 totals 15 residues. V lost 0 bases to trimming and J lost 5 bases, with 14 bases between them. The V gene's germline CDR1 is SGDLS and CDR2 YYNGEE. The CDR3 here is CASSVGNGGRTEAFF. The CDR3 nucleotides read TGTGCCAGCAGCGTAGGAAACGGGGGGAGGACTGAAGCTTTCTTT.

The chain combines TRBV5-1 with TRBJ1-1; D perhaps matches TRBD1 (5 bases). The length of the CDR3 is 14 residues. Germline CDR1 is SGHRS and CDR2 is YFSETQ. Trimming stripped 1 base from V and 7 bases from J, with 14 bases between. The CDR3 nucleotides are TGCGCCAGCAGCTTGCGGCAGGGCCCCATTGAAGCTTTCTTT. Its protein is CASSLRQGPIEAFF.

This chain uses TRBV19 with TRBJ2-6; 7 nucleotides align to TRBD1. Trimming cost V 5 bases and J 1 base; bases outside gene matches: 8. CDR1 is LNHDA, CDR2 SQIVND, per germline (reference sequence). The CDR3 has 17 residues. CDR3 protein: CASSHRGSVSGANVLTF. The CDR3 DNA reads as TGTGCCAGTAGTCACAGGGGCTCCGTATCTGGGGCCAACGTCCTGACTTTC.

The rearrangement uses TRBV4-1 and TRBJ1-2; D ambiguous. Trimming took 1 base from V and 7 from J, leaving 19 bases between them. The germline gives CDR1 MGHRA, CDR2 YSYEKL. This CDR3 has 16 amino acids. The CDR3 nucleotides read TGCGCCAGCAGCCAAGCAACGGAGAGGTTTTTAGGTGGCTACACCTTC. Its translation is CASSQATERFLGGYTF.

The chain employs TRBV4-1 and TRBJ1-1; D gene unclear. Germline-derived CDR1 and CDR2 are MGHRA and YSYEKL. V lost 3 bases and J lost 2, with 10 bases in between. This CDR3 spans 14 amino acids. The CDR3 spells CASSQYEVNTEAFF. CDR3 sequence (DNA): TGCGCCAGCAGCCAGTACGAGGTTAACACTGAAGCTTTCTTT.

The rearrangement links TRBV2 to TRBJ1-1; no firm D call. Germline CDR1 SNHLY, CDR2 FYNNEI. The CDR3 consists of 15 residues. Trimming pared 0 bases from V and 1 base from J, leaving 9 bases between. The CDR3 spells CASSEALRGNTEAFF. DNA for the CDR3: TGTGCCAGCAGTGAAGCGCTTCGGGGGAACACTGAAGCTTTCTTT.

The CDR3 sequence: CASSLTGWAEAFF. DNA of the CDR3: TGTGCCAGCAGTTTGACAGGGTGGGCTGAAGCTTTCTTT. The chain employs TRBV6-5 and TRBJ1-1; 7 nucleotides align to TRBD1. Per the germline V gene, CDR1 is MNHEY and CDR2 is SVGAGI. Trimming removed 4 bases from V and 6 bases from J; junction bases left unmatched: 5. This CDR3 has 13 residues.

This clone was seen more than once but under ten times. The rearrangement uses TRBV18 and TRBJ1-1; 7 bases are a match to TRBD1. V was pared by 10 bases and J by 5 bases, with 7 bases of the junction left unmatched. The CDR3 covers 12 residues. The germline CDR1 and CDR2 sequences are KGHSH and LQKENI. CDR3 sequence: CAISTGVTEAFF. The DNA of the CDR3 is TGTGCCATCAGTACAGGGGTGACTGAAGCTTTCTTT. The entire variable domain, with the rest obtained from reference TRBV18 and TRBJ1-1, is as follows: NAGVMQNPRHLVRRRGQEARLRCSPMKGHSHVYWYRQLPEEGLKFMVYLQKENIIDESGMPKERFSAEFPKEGPSILRIQQVVRGDSAAYFCAISTGVTEAFFGQGTRLTVV.

The J gene is TRBJ2-2, the V gene TRBV24-1, with 7 bases fitting TRBD2. The germline CDR1 and CDR2 sequences are KGHDR and SFDVKD. This CDR3 comprises 17 residues. Germline trimming cut 1 base from V and 2 bases from J; bases unmatched to any gene: 6. The CDR3 reads CATSDFWAGANTGELFF. The CDR3 bases are TGTGCCACCAGTGATTTCTGGGCGGGAGCCAACACCGGGGAGCTGTTTTTT.

V is TRBV6-6 and J is TRBJ2-5; either TRBD1 or TRBD2 may fit D (5 bases each). Germline V gene lookup returns CDR1 MNHNY and CDR2 SVGAGI (reference sequence). The CDR3 contains 13 residues. The V end was cut by 5 bases, the J end by 1 base, with 8 bases between. The chain's CDR3 is CASSRGSQETQYF. Written as DNA, the CDR3 is TGTGCCAGCAGTCGGGGCAGCCAAGAGACCCAGTACTTC.

This chain links TRBV7-8 with TRBJ1-2; D is perhaps TRBD1 (5 bases). The germline V and J ends were trimmed by 5 bases and 6 bases, with 19 bases remaining between them. This CDR3 is built from 15 residues. Per germline, CDR1 SGHVS and CDR2 FQNEAQ. The CDR3 sequence: CASSPGTDGINGYTF. CDR3 DNA sequence: TGTGCCAGCAGCCCTGGGACTGATGGTATCAATGGCTACACCTTC.

J is TRBJ2-7 and V is TRBV6-6; D possibly corresponds to TRBD2 (5 bases). CDR1 and CDR2 from the germline V gene are MNHNY and SVGAGI (reference sequence). The CDR3 loop spans 11 amino acids. Between the trimmed V and J ends, which lost 6 bases and 7 bases, there was a span of 10 bases. DNA for the CDR3: TGTGCCAGCAGCGGAGCGGAAGAGCAGTACTTC. Translating it yields CASSGAEEQYF.

The chain couples TRBV25-1 to TRBJ1-1; 10 nucleotides align to TRBD1. The CDR3 covers 14 residues. J lost 7 bases, V lost 1 base, and 3 bases had no gene match. Germline V gene data show CDR1 as MGHDK and CDR2 as SYGVNS. The CDR3 nucleotides read TGTGCCAGCAGTGAATCCGGGACAGGGGTTGAAGCTTTCTTT. Its translation: CASSESGTGVEAFF.

The chain recombines TRBV4-1 with TRBJ2-5; D gene uncertain. V was cut by 0 bases and J by 5 bases, with 7 bases left in between. In germline, CDR1 is MGHRA, CDR2 YSYEKL. The CDR3 totals 13 residues. The CDR3 loop is CASSQDHYETQYF. The DNA of the CDR3 is TGCGCCAGCAGCCAAGATCACTACGAGACCCAGTACTTC.